These 18 T cell receptor beta chains were all obtained from the same sample, sequenced in a study of cytomegalovirus exposure and HLA in healthy donors. The PCR made use of 60 Vbeta and 13 Jbeta primers. Produced via immunoSEQ multiplex PCR; TCRdb's table is partial and in-frame only. Of about 130,000 clones in the sample, roughly 82% are singletons; the top ten hold approximately 11%. Sequencing used PBMCs. The receptors originated from a male donor in good health and CMV-seropositive.

As concerns this clone: The CDR3 carries no conserved terminal phenylalanine or tryptophan, so it likely arises from a read error. J is TRBJ2-2 and V is TRBV30; D unresolved. The CDR3 is 12 amino acids. Per the germline V gene, CDR1 is GTSNPN and CDR2 is SVGIG (reference sequence). Trimming removed 1 base from V and 6 bases from J, with 6 bases in between. The CDR3 sequence is CAWSGVPGELFL. The CDR3 DNA reads as TGTGCCTGGAGTGGAGTCCCCGGGGAGCTGTTTCTT.

This chain joins TRBV2 and TRBJ1-1; D call uncertain. Trimming left V 4 bases short and J 1 base short, with 13 bases between. The V gene's germline CDR1 is SNHLY and CDR2 FYNNEI. CDR3 length equals 15 residues. Written as DNA, the CDR3 is TGTGCCAGCAGTGGGTCCCGGGTCACGAACACTGAAGCTTTCTTT. Protein: CASSGSRVTNTEAFF. Variable domain in full (rest from reference TRBV2 and TRBJ1-1): EPEVTQTPSHQVTQMGQEVILRCVPISNHLYFYWYRQILGQKVEFLVSFYNNEISEKSEIFDDQFSVERPDGSNFTLKIRSTKLEDSAMYFCASSGSRVTNTEAFFGQGTRLTVV.

About this clone itself: An end of the junction differs from the germline gene, which may be a read error. The genes are TRBV5-4 and TRBJ2-3, with a possible D match to TRBD1 (5 bases). Per the germline V gene, CDR1 is SGHNT and CDR2 is YYREEE (reference sequence). This CDR3 is 13 amino acids long. The CDR3 loop is CASSWGGSPSLGF. CDR3 sequence (DNA): TGTGCCAGCAGCTGGGGCGGCTCCCCCTCACTTGGTTTT.

Turning to this clone: Other DNA sequences in this sample translate to the same CDR3. The chain is built from TRBV7-2 and TRBJ2-3, with 11 bases that match TRBD2. CDR1 is SGHTA, CDR2 FQGNSA, per germline. The CDR3 extends over 15 amino acids. Trimming removed 5 bases from V and 3 bases from J; junction bases left unmatched: 4. The CDR3 region has the DNA TGTGCCAGCAGCCCGAGACTAGCGGGGACAGATACGCAGTATTTT. The encoded protein is CASSPRLAGTDTQYF.

The rearrangement uses TRBV19 and TRBJ2-1; tentative D call: TRBD2 (5 bases). Per germline, CDR1 LNHDA and CDR2 SQIVND (reference sequence). The CDR3 runs to 14 residues. Trimming took off 7 bases at V and 2 bases at J, with 12 bases between the two ends. DNA of the CDR3: TGTGCCAGTAATGACTTCGGGACCTACAATGAGCAGTTCTTC. It is translated as CASNDFGTYNEQFF.

On this clone: A read error may produce the germline difference seen at one junction end. The V call is TRBV7-9, the J call TRBJ1-5, with no clear D. Germline V gives CDR1 SEHNR, CDR2 FQNEAQ (reference sequence). This CDR3 contains 13 residues. CDR3 coding DNA: TGTTCCAGCAGCTTAGCGGAGGGTCAGCCCCAGCATTTT. This codes for CSSSLAEGQPQHF.

This chain connects TRBV19 to TRBJ2-5, with 8 bases identical to TRBD1. The CDR3 covers 15 residues. The V segment lost 6 bases and the J segment 1 base; nucleotides outside the gene matches: 7. Germline assignment: CDR1 LNHDA and CDR2 SQIVND (reference sequence). The CDR3 sequence is CASSRLGQGQETQYF. Here the CDR3 DNA reads TGTGCCAGTAGCCGCCTAGGACAGGGCCAAGAGACCCAGTACTTC.

The chain joins TRBV18 to TRBJ2-3, with 7 bases identical to TRBD2. Looked up from germline, CDR1 is KGHSH and CDR2 is LQKENI. The ends lost 1 base at V and 1 base at J; junction bases unmatched: 8. This CDR3 is 17 amino acids long. CDR3 bases: TGTGCCAGCTCACCACTAACTATTCGGGAGGGCACAGATACGCAGTATTTT. Translated: CASSPLTIREGTDTQYF.

The chain uses TRBV9 and TRBJ1-5; possibly TRBD1 for D (5 bases). Germline values: CDR1 SGDLS, CDR2 YYNGEE. Trimming took off 0 bases at V and 3 bases at J, with 7 bases between the two ends. The CDR3 covers 14 residues. The CDR3 protein is CASSVEGINQPQHF. CDR3 nucleotides: TGTGCCAGCAGCGTAGAGGGGATCAATCAGCCCCAGCATTTT.

Of note for this clone: The sample has other DNA sequences that encode this CDR3 too. V usage is TRBV6-6 and J usage is TRBJ1-3; D is perhaps TRBD1 (5 bases). Germline loops: CDR1 MNHNY, CDR2 SVGAGI (reference sequence). The CDR3 covers 13 residues. The V end was cut by 6 bases, the J end by 2 bases, with 8 bases between. As DNA, the CDR3 is TGTGCCAGCAGCGGAGGGGCTGGAAACACCATATATTTT. As protein: CASSGGAGNTIYF.

This chain uses TRBV18 with TRBJ1-4; TRBD1 matches at 7 bases. There are 14 residues in the CDR3. V shed 5 bases and J 7 bases; nucleotides not matched to a gene: 7. Per the germline V gene, CDR1 is KGHSH and CDR2 is LQKENI. CDR3 sequence reads: CASSLRQGGEKLFF. The DNA for the CDR3 is TGTGCCAGCTCATTGCGACAGGGAGGTGAAAAACTGTTTTTT.

This rearrangement joins TRBV6-6 to TRBJ2-7, with TRBD2 identical over 7 bases. J gave up 5 bases and V 4 bases, and 8 bases lay outside the gene matches. The CDR3 length is 14 residues. Germline V gene lookup returns CDR1 MNHNY and CDR2 SVGAGI (reference sequence). As DNA, the CDR3 is TGTGCCAGCAGTTTTTCGCGGGAGAGCCACGAGCAGTACTTC. It specifies CASSFSRESHEQYF.

A word on this clone: Other DNA sequences in this sample translate to the same CDR3. This chain links TRBV19 with TRBJ1-1; a weak D match, TRBD1 (5 bases). Per germline, CDR1 LNHDA and CDR2 SQIVND (reference sequence). The CDR3 contains 14 residues. Trimming left V 2 bases short and J 1 base short, with 8 bases between. Here the CDR3 reads CASSIQGGNTEAFF. CDR3 nucleotide sequence: TGTGCCAGTAGTATACAGGGAGGGAACACTGAAGCTTTCTTT.

The gene calls are TRBV28 and TRBJ1-2, with 9 nucleotides matching TRBD1. The CDR3 loop spans 15 amino acids. Unmatched junction bases numbered 7, after V lost 2 bases and J lost 6 bases. CDR1 is MDHEN, CDR2 SYDVKM, per germline. The CDR3 coding sequence is TGTGCCAGCAGTTTAACAGGGGGCCCCGATGATGGCTACACCTTC. Residues: CASSLTGGPDDGYTF.

This chain links TRBV9 with TRBJ2-5; D gene unclear. The V end was cut by 3 bases, the J end by 2 bases, with 8 bases between. Germline assignment: CDR1 SGDLS and CDR2 YYNGEE. CDR3 length: 13 amino acids. Here the CDR3 DNA reads TGTGCCAGCAGCGGAAGCCAACAAGAGACCCAGTACTTC. It specifies CASSGSQQETQYF.

The rearrangement joins TRBV19 to TRBJ2-7, with D perhaps TRBD2 (5 bases). CDR1 is LNHDA and CDR2 is SQIVND in the germline V gene (reference sequence). The V end lost 3 bases, the J end lost 0 bases, and 12 bases lay between the germline ends. The length of the CDR3 is 15 residues. The CDR3 DNA reads TGTGCCAGTAGTATCCTTGGACTGAGCTCCTACGAGCAGTACTTC. Its protein is CASSILGLSSYEQYF.

The chain uses TRBV14 and TRBJ2-7, with TRBD2 as a possible D gene (5 bases). Trimming removed 4 bases from V and 13 bases from J, with 17 bases in between. This CDR3 has 12 amino acids. Germline lookup yields CDR1 SGHDN and CDR2 FVKESK. The chain's CDR3 is CASSLSSASQYF. The CDR3 DNA follows: TGTGCCAGCAGCCTTAGTAGCGCATCACAATACTTC.

The V call is TRBV6-6, the J call TRBJ2-7, with D perhaps matching TRBD1 (5 bases). Germline V gene data show CDR1 as MNHNY and CDR2 as SVGAGI (reference sequence). CDR3 length: 13 amino acids. Trimming left V 6 bases short and J 2 bases short, with 11 bases between. DNA of the CDR3: TGTGCCAGCAGACAGGCTCTAACCTACGAGCAGTACTTC. This translates into CASRQALTYEQYF.